The next 20 T cell receptor beta chains were all read from a single sample in a study of OX40 agonist ivuxolimab in advanced cancers. This table comes from immunoSEQ multiplex PCR, and its TCRdb copy is limited to in-frame clones, with some not included. The sample holds approximately 50,000 clones; about nine tenths are singletons and the top ten take 0.85% to 1.1%. The input for sequencing was CD4+ or CD8+ T cells sorted from blood, taken in a trial of the OX40 agonist ivuxolimab. Receptors were obtained from an adult with an advanced solid tumor such as melanoma, head and neck, liver or kidney cancer.

The sample holds one count of this clone. V and J are TRBV7-3 and TRBJ2-7, with D uncertain. Trimming left V 2 bases short and J 5 bases short, with 4 bases between. The CDR3 length is 11 residues. CDR1 is SGHTA, CDR2 FQGTGA, per germline. CDR3 sequence: CASSLGDEQYF. CDR3 DNA sequence: TGTGCCAGCAGCTTAGGAGACGAGCAGTACTTC.

The gene calls are TRBV5-1 and TRBJ1-3; D remains ambiguous. Germline V CDR1 and CDR2: SGHRS, YFSETQ. The CDR3 contains 14 residues. V gave up 0 bases and J gave up 0 bases, with 4 bases separating them. This CDR3 is CASSLGLSGNTIYF. CDR3 coding DNA: TGCGCCAGCAGCTTGGGACTCTCTGGAAACACCATATATTTT.

This chain connects TRBV7-8 to TRBJ2-5; D gene unclear. This CDR3 has 12 residues. From germline, CDR1 is SGHVS and CDR2 FQNEAQ. The V end lost 3 bases, the J end lost 2 bases, and 4 bases lay between the germline ends. The DNA for the CDR3 is TGTGCCAGCAGCTTTTCTCAAGAGACCCAGTACTTC. Its translation is CASSFSQETQYF.

The chain recombines TRBV5-6 with TRBJ1-2; D not resolved. The germline V gene has CDR1 SGHDT and CDR2 YYEEEE. The CDR3 covers 14 residues. The ends were cut back, 1 base at V and 0 bases at J, with 7 bases in the middle. The CDR3 region is CASSLYSANYGYTF. CDR3 DNA: TGTGCCAGCAGCTTGTACAGCGCTAACTATGGCTACACCTTC.

The chain uses TRBV27 and TRBJ1-4; a possible D gene is TRBD1 (5 bases). The CDR3 is made up of 15 amino acids. Per the germline V gene, CDR1 is MNHEY and CDR2 is SMNVEV (reference sequence). The ends were cut back, 2 bases at V and 6 bases at J, with 13 bases in the middle. The CDR3 here is CASSLRGGNDEKLFF. CDR3 DNA sequence: TGTGCCAGCAGTTTACGTGGGGGGAACGATGAAAAACTGTTTTTT.

J is TRBJ2-2 and V is TRBV11-2; weak D call: TRBD2 (6 bases). The CDR3 totals 15 residues. Germline V gives CDR1 SGHAT, CDR2 FQNNGV. The ends were cut back, 0 bases at V and 5 bases at J, with 10 bases in the middle. CDR3 DNA sequence: TGTGCCAGCAGCTTAGACGGAGGGTTTACCGGGGAGCTGTTTTTT. Encoded protein: CASSLDGGFTGELFF. Full variable domain (rest looked up from reference TRBV11-2 and TRBJ2-2): EAGVAQSPRYKIIEKRQSVAFWCNPISGHATLYWYQQILGQGPKLLIQFQNNGVVDDSQLPKDRFSAERLKGVDSTLKIQPAKLEDSAVYLCASSLDGGFTGELFFGEGSRLTVL.

V and J are TRBV18 and TRBJ2-7; no clear D gene. The V gene lost 3 bases and the J gene lost 3 bases, with 12 bases spanning the gap. Germline V gene sequence: CDR1 KGHSH, CDR2 LQKENI. This CDR3 contains 14 residues. The CDR3: CASSPGTVDYEQYF. The CDR3 region has the DNA TGTGCCAGCTCACCGGGAACAGTCGACTACGAGCAGTACTTC.

J is TRBJ2-5 and V is TRBV11-2; no reliable D call. The CDR3 contains 15 residues. Germline lookup yields CDR1 SGHAT and CDR2 FQNNGV. Trimming took 5 bases from V and 1 from J, leaving 14 bases between them. In nucleotides, the CDR3 is TGTGCCAGCAGCGTCGTGATTGGGGTCCAAGAGACCCAGTACTTC. This translates into CASSVVIGVQETQYF.

The V and J genes are TRBV30 and TRBJ2-7, with D hard to call. This CDR3 contains 13 residues. Trimming removed 0 bases from V and 4 bases from J, with 10 bases in between. Germline CDR1 is GTSNPN and CDR2 is SVGIG (reference sequence). This CDR3 is CAWSVTAEYEQYF. As DNA, the CDR3 is TGTGCCTGGAGTGTAACAGCCGAATACGAGCAGTACTTC.

The chain carries TRBV5-8 and TRBJ2-3; 7 nucleotides agree with TRBD1. V was clipped by 0 bases and J by 0 bases; unmatched bases: 4. The CDR3 has 16 residues. Germline V gene sequence: CDR1 SGHTS, CDR2 YDEGEE. CDR3 sequence reads: CASSLAMDRSTDTQYF. The CDR3 DNA sequence: TGTGCCAGCAGCTTGGCCATGGACAGGAGCACAGATACGCAGTATTTT.

The J gene is TRBJ2-3, the V gene TRBV18; 10 positions match TRBD2. This CDR3 has 16 amino acids. Germline CDR1 and CDR2: KGHSH and LQKENI. Losses at the gene ends were 2 bases for V and 0 bases for J; bases not matched to a gene: 2. The CDR3 loop reads CASSPTSGVSTDTQYF. CDR3 coding DNA: TGTGCCAGCTCACCAACTAGCGGGGTAAGCACAGATACGCAGTATTTT. Full variable domain (outside the CDR3, taken from reference TRBV18 and TRBJ2-3): NAGVMQNPRHLVRRRGQEARLRCSPMKGHSHVYWYRQLPEEGLKFMVYLQKENIIDESGMPKERFSAEFPKEGPSILRIQQVVRGDSAAYFCASSPTSGVSTDTQYFGPGTRLTVL.

The V call is TRBV11-2, the J call TRBJ1-5; the D gene is possibly TRBD1 (6 bases). Germline CDR1 and CDR2: SGHAT and FQNNGV. The CDR3 loop spans 14 amino acids. V lost 3 bases, J lost 4 bases, and 10 bases lay in between. The CDR3 spells CASSFRQANQPQHF. The CDR3 bases are TGTGCCAGCAGCTTTCGACAGGCTAATCAGCCCCAGCATTTT. Drawing the rest from reference TRBV11-2 and TRBJ1-5, the complete variable domain is EAGVAQSPRYKIIEKRQSVAFWCNPISGHATLYWYQQILGQGPKLLIQFQNNGVVDDSQLPKDRFSAERLKGVDSTLKIQPAKLEDSAVYLCASSFRQANQPQHFGDGTRLSIL.

The genes are TRBV28 and TRBJ1-5; D gene ambiguous. V lost 5 bases and J lost 5, with 13 bases in between. The CDR3 covers 14 residues. CDR1 and CDR2 from the germline V gene are MDHEN and SYDVKM. This chain's CDR3 is CASSPYGGDQPQHF. CDR3 nucleotide sequence: TGTGCCAGCAGTCCATACGGCGGTGATCAGCCCCAGCATTTT.

The chain couples TRBV7-2 to TRBJ1-3; D is uncertain. The CDR3 totals 16 residues. V gave up 0 bases and J gave up 0 bases, with 9 bases separating them. Germline V lookup: CDR1 SGHTA, CDR2 FQGNSA. This chain's CDR3 is CASSLAGRISGNTIYF. In DNA form, the CDR3 reads TGTGCCAGCAGCTTAGCCGGTCGGATCTCTGGAAACACCATATATTTT.

The J gene is TRBJ2-3, the V gene TRBV29-1, with 7 bases aligning to TRBD1. CDR3 length: 13 residues. After removal of 7 bases from V and 0 bases from J, the junction contained 4 bases not matched to a gene. Germline lookup yields CDR1 SQVTM and CDR2 ANQGSEA. DNA of the CDR3: TGCAGCGCCGAGGGGGCCAGCACAGATACGCAGTATTTT. This gives the protein CSAEGASTDTQYF.

V gene TRBV13 combines with J gene TRBJ2-3; D is unresolved. The CDR3 has 15 amino acids. Germline V gives CDR1 PRHDT, CDR2 FYEKMQ (reference sequence). V gave up 5 bases and J gave up 2 bases, with 14 bases separating them. CDR3 in amino acids: CASSLSPGVTDTQYF. CDR3 DNA sequence: TGTGCCAGCAGCCTCTCGCCGGGCGTCACAGATACGCAGTATTTT.

The gene calls are TRBV7-9 and TRBJ2-1; 15 nucleotides line up with TRBD2. Germline V gene data show CDR1 as SEHNR and CDR2 as FQNEAQ (reference sequence). J was trimmed by 12 bases and V by 5 bases; bases with no gene match: 14. This CDR3 comprises 17 residues. The CDR3 spells CASSPTSLGLAGGRQFF. The CDR3 coding sequence is TGTGCCAGCAGCCCAACCTCCCTCGGACTAGCGGGAGGGCGGCAGTTCTTC. The full variable domain, its missing parts supplied by reference TRBV7-9 and TRBJ2-1, is DTGVSQNPRHKITKRGQNVTFRCDPISEHNRLYWYRQTLGQGPEFLTYFQNEAQLEKSRLLSDRFSAERPKGSFSTLEIQRTEQGDSAMYLCASSPTSLGLAGGRQFFGPGTRLTVL.

This rearrangement joins TRBV5-1 to TRBJ2-1; no definite D call. V was shortened by 0 bases and J by 3 bases, with 1 base between the two germline ends. The germline V gene encodes CDR1 SGHRS and CDR2 YFSETQ. This CDR3 region has 12 residues. This CDR3 is CASSLDYNEQFF. DNA of the CDR3: TGCGCCAGCAGCTTGGACTACAATGAGCAGTTCTTC.

This clone was found a few times. The chain couples TRBV28 to TRBJ1-2; D not certain. Trimming removed 5 bases at V and 3 bases at J, with 16 bases between. The CDR3 loop spans 15 amino acids. Germline values: CDR1 MDHEN, CDR2 SYDVKM. The CDR3 region has the DNA TGTGCCAGCAGTCCTCCTCGGACGGACTACTATGGCTACACCTTC. Translating gives CASSPPRTDYYGYTF.

The chain combines TRBV5-1 with TRBJ1-1; a possible D gene is TRBD1 (5 bases). Germline CDR1 SGHRS, CDR2 YFSETQ. Trimming took off 0 bases at V and 2 bases at J, with 8 bases between the two ends. The CDR3 sequence is 14 residues long. CDR3 DNA: TGCGCCAGCAGCTTGGGACAGCCAAACACTGAAGCTTTCTTT. Its protein product is CASSLGQPNTEAFF.